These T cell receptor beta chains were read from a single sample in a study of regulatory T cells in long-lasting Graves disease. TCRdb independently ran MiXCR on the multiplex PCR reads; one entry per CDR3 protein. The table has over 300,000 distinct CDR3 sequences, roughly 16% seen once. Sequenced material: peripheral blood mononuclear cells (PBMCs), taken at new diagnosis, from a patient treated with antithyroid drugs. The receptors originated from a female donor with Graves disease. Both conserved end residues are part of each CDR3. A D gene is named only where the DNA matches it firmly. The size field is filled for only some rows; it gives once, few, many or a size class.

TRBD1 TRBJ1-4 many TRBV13 TGTGCCAGCAGCTACACGGACAGGGATGGGGAAAAACTGTTTTTT CASSYTDRDGEKLFF
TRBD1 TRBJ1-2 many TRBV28 TGTGCCAGCAACTACTTACAGGGGAACTATGGCTACACCTTC CASNYLQGNYGYTF
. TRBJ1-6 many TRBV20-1 TGCAGTGCTAGACCAGGAGGGGGTCTAGGTTCACCCCTCCACTTT CSARPGGGLGSPLHF
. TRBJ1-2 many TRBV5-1 TGCGCCAGCAGCCTGGATCATATTGGGTTCGGCTACACCTTC CASSLDHIGFGYTF
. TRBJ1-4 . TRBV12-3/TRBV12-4 TGTGCCAGCACCCATCGAGCTAATGAAAAACTGTTTTTT CASTHRANEKLFF
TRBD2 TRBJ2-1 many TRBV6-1 TGTGCCAGCACCTCTAGCGGGAAGGCTTACAATGAGCAGTTCTTC CASTSSGKAYNEQFF
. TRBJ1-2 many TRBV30 TGTGCCTGGAATGAGGAGAACTATGGCTACACCTTC CAWNEENYGYTF
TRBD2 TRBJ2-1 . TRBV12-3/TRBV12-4 TGTGCCACAGTAGACCCGGGGCGCACCGGGACTAGCGGGAGAGATGAGCAGTTCTTC CATVDPGRTGTSGRDEQFF
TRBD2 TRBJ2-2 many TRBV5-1 TGCGCCAGCAGCTGGAGCGGGGGTACCGGGGAGCTGTTTTTT CASSWSGGTGELFF
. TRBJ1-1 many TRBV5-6 TGTGCCAGCACCTCCGGAAGGTTAAGAACTGAAGCTTTCTTT CASTSGRLRTEAFF
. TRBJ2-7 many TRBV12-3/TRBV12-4 TGTGCCAGCAGTTCCACAGGGAATTGGGCATTCTACGAGCAGTACTTC CASSSTGNWAFYEQYF
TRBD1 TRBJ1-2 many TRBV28 TGTGCCAGCAGCTGGGGACAGAACTATGGCTACACCTTC CASSWGQNYGYTF
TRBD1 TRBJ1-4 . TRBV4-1 TGCGCCAGCAGCCATCCAGTAGGACAGGGGGAACAGAGGGGGCTGTTTTTT CASSHPVGQGEQRGLFF
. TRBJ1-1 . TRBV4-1 TGCGCCAGCAGCCAAGTCCCTACGGCGAACACTGAAGCTTTCTTT CASSQVPTANTEAFF
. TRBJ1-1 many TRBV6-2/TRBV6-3 TGTGCCAGCAGTTACTCGGGGACGGTGAACACTGAAGCTTTCTTT CASSYSGTVNTEAFF
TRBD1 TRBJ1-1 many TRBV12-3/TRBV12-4 TGTGCCAGCAGTACCAGCGACAGGGGACGAAACACTGAAGCTTTCTTT CASSTSDRGRNTEAFF
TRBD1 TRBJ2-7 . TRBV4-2 TGTGCCAGCAGCCAAGTTCAGCCGGGACAGCTCACCTACGAGCAGTACTTC CASSQVQPGQLTYEQYF
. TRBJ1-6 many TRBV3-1 TGTGCCAGCAGCGACCAGGACACCCATTCACCCCTCCACTTT CASSDQDTHSPLHF
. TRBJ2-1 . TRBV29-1 TGCAGCGTTGGGGCTACCTACAATGAGCAGTTCTTC CSVGATYNEQFF
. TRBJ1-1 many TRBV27 TGTGCCAGCAGTTTATGGGGCGATCGCACTGAAGCTTTCTTT CASSLWGDRTEAFF
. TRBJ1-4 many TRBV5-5 TGTGCCAGCAGGCACGACAGTAATGAAAAACTGTTTTTT CASRHDSNEKLFF
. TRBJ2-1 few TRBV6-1 TGTGCCAGCAGTACAAGGCATGAGCAGTTCTTC CASSTRHEQFF